A selection of T cell receptor beta chains follows, all from one sample in a study of T cells after yellow fever vaccination. TCRdb ran MiXCR on the 5' RACE reads and lists one entry per CDR3 protein. The sample consists of approximately 74,000 distinct CDR3 sequences, about 6% of them appearing once. This sample comprised CD4+ T cells sorted from PBMCs, obtained around 15 days after the first yellow fever vaccination. The receptors originated from a man aged 18 to 30 who received the YFV17D yellow fever vaccine. Both conserved end residues are trimmed from each CDR3.

j_call	v_call	cdr3_aa
TRBJ1-1	TRBV3-1	ASSQDKASGTVNTEAF
TRBJ2-4	TRBV6-2/TRBV6-3	ASSYLGPVSAKNIQY
TRBJ2-3	TRBV7-2	ASSSQLGTDTQY
TRBJ2-3	TRBV20-1	SAHGTSGTDTQY
TRBJ2-5	TRBV18	ASSPPQALLRETQY
TRBJ1-2	TRBV20-1	SAPLTGRAYGYT
TRBJ2-2	TRBV7-9	ASSRSGRVGTGELF
TRBJ1-5	TRBV4-1	ASSQDGGLGNQPQH
TRBJ2-3	TRBV4-2	ASSQVEGWWTDTQY
TRBJ2-2	TRBV5-1	ASSHGLAGSTGELF
TRBJ1-4	TRBV7-9	ASSYGGSATNEKLF
TRBJ2-3	TRBV7-9	ASSVFTPGAHTQY
TRBJ2-3	TRBV9	ASSPERGGTDTQY
TRBJ2-1	TRBV12-3/TRBV12-4	ASSWGSGQGFYEQF
TRBJ1-2	TRBV7-9	ASSLKQGDSYGYT
TRBJ1-5	TRBV29-1	SVEVGDNQPQH
TRBJ1-4	TRBV12-3/TRBV12-4	ASSLTGGNEKLF
TRBJ2-5	TRBV6-1	ASSEGRAKETQY
TRBJ2-6	TRBV11-3	ASSVESGANVLT
TRBJ2-3	TRBV10-3	AISEMSSTDTQY
TRBJ2-6	TRBV27	TSSQDISGANVLT
TRBJ2-6	TRBV7-2	ASSFMEANVLT
TRBJ1-5	TRBV4-3	ASSQQSFNQPQH
TRBJ2-1	TRBV18	ASSPGRGQSSYNEQF
TRBJ2-1	TRBV7-3	ASSGSSGGVENEQF
TRBJ1-2	TRBV12-3/TRBV12-4	ASSHSRDGYT
TRBJ2-5	TRBV4-2	ASSQDRWGKTQY
TRBJ2-7	TRBV11-2	ASSPWASRGEQY
TRBJ2-2	TRBV7-2	ASSPNLHQNTGELF
TRBJ2-7	TRBV7-2	ASSFSGTRGVGEQY
TRBJ1-1	TRBV9	ASSARGVRTEAF
TRBJ1-2	TRBV12-3/TRBV12-4	ASSLVRGSGYT
TRBJ2-5	TRBV20-1	SVGASGVPQETQY
TRBJ2-5	TRBV10-3	AISARQDQETQY
TRBJ1-3	TRBV20-1	SAKAFSGNTIY
TRBJ2-1	TRBV7-6	ASSFPRGGNEQF
TRBJ2-4	TRBV5-1	ASSLGQGLSAKNIQY
TRBJ2-6	TRBV11-2	ASSPGGNSGANVLT
TRBJ1-1	TRBV6-2/TRBV6-3	ASRMMAEAF
TRBJ1-1	TRBV12-3/TRBV12-4	ASSPGQGLAEAF
TRBJ1-2	TRBV7-2	ASSLNRGGDRHT
TRBJ2-7	TRBV20-1	SAAPATGTGGYEQY